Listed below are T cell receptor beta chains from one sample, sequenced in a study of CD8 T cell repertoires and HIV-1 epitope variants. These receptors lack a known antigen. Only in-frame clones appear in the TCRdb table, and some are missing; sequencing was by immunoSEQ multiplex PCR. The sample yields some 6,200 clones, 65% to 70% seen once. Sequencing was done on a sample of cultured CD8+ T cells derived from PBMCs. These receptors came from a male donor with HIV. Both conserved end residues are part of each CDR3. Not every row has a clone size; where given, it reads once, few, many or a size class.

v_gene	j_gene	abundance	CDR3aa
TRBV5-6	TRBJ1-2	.	CASSLYEGVGGYTF
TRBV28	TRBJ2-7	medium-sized	CASSLRTGADYEQYF
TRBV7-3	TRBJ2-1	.	CASSRTSGGYNEQFF
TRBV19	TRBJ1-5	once	CASSGSSNQPQHF
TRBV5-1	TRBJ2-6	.	CASSLGTGELSGANVLTF
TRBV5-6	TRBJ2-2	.	CASSLGTTNTGELFF
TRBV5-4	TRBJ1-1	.	CASSSTAGKAFF
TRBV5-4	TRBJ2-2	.	CASSSDERGRTGELFF
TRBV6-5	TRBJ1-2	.	CASSYLTGGPSRVYTF
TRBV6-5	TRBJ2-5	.	CASSYTGSGETQYF
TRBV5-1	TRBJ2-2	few	CASEGQGGTAGELFF
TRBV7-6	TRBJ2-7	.	CASSQGTLAGQYF
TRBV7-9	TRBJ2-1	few	CASSLDGASEQFF
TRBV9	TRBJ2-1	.	CASSSRLAGTTDEQFF
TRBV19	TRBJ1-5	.	CASSQDGYSNQPQHF
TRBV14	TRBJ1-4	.	CASSLGGRQEKLFF
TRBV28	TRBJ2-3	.	CASSLESGTDTQYF
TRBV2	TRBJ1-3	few	CASSDIGQGASGNTIYF
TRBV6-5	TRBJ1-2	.	CASSYRGPAEPYGYTF
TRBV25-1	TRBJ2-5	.	CASSESAESYGTQYF
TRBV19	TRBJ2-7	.	CASSTNLGQGYYEQYF
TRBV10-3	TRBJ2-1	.	CAISEDLYNEQFF
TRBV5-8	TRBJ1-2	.	CASAPGTGYFGYTF
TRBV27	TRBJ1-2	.	CASSPGMGGAYGYTF
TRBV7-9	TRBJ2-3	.	CASSLGREGTQYF
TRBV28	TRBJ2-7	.	CASSIRTGDYEQYF
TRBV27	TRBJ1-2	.	CASSRTGIVINYGYTF
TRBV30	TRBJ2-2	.	CAWSAPRRANTGELFF
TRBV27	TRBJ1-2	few	CASSLLGGYYGYTF
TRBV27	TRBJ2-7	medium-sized	CASSLSVGTYSYEQYF
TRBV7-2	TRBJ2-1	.	CASSLSTGNEQFF
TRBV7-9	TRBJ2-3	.	CASSLGASGDQDTQYF